This T cell receptor beta chain was observed in a study of regulatory T cells in long-lasting Graves disease. This CDR3 is built from 15 residues. J lost 1 base, V lost 4 bases, and 5 bases had no gene match. CDR1 is SGHDT, CDR2 YYEEEE, per germline. Regarding the study as a whole: New patients shared approximately 930 public clonotypes, fewer than the 2,500 to 3,500 shared by persistent patients.

For this clonotype: Its antigen is undetermined.

Stated time point: newly diagnosed GD, antithyroid drugs for less than 3 months. Researchers made the TCR library from RNA that was extracted from PBMCs. To make TCR beta libraries, researchers used iRepertoire HTBI primers and Arm-PCR of CDR3 regions. TCRdb reprocessed the multiplex PCR reads with MiXCR, giving one entry per CDR3 protein. The repertoire holds hundreds of thousands of distinct CDR3 sequences, 15% to 20% seen once, with approximately 25% in the top ten. A further study also used this sample, focusing on T cells in Graves' hyperthyroidism and ophthalmopathy.

The input for sequencing was peripheral blood mononuclear cells (PBMCs), taken at new diagnosis, from a patient treated with antithyroid drugs. The gene calls are TRBV5-6 and TRBJ1-5, with 7 nucleotides matching TRBD1. The receptor was isolated from a middle-aged woman with Graves disease. The DNA of the CDR3 is TGTGCCAGCAGCGTGGGACAGACGAGCAATCAGCCCCAGCATTTT. It translates to CASSVGQTSNQPQHF. The variable domain in full, completed from reference TRBV5-6 and TRBJ1-5, reads DAGVTQSPTHLIKTRGQQVTLRCSPKSGHDTVSWYQQALGQGPQFIFQYYEEEERQRGNFPDRFSGHQFPNYSSELNVNALLLGDSALYLCASSVGQTSNQPQHFGDGTRLSIL.